Given below is one TCR beta chain in context. The antigen remains undetermined. Measured with immunoSEQ multiplex PCR; TCRdb has only the in-frame clones, and not every one. The data show approximately 12,000 clones, with around 80% seen just once and almost 25% held by the top ten. This sample is part of a study of PD-1 blockade in classical Hodgkin lymphoma. Study-level findings and limits: A reduction in baseline TCR diversity was reportedly seen in newly diagnosed patients relative to healthy donors. In CD4+ cells, TCR diversity went up significantly by C4D1, but in CD8+ cells it did not. For complete responders, baseline diversity was comparable to that of newly diagnosed patients.

Each and every patient relapsed after autologous stem cell transplantation, and patients got differing brentuximab vedotin exposure. Complete response, partial response or progressive disease constituted the best response categories observed. Per the germline V gene, CDR1 is SGDLS and CDR2 is YYNGEE. The CDR3 contains 19 residues. Germline trimming cut 4 bases from V and 2 bases from J; bases unmatched to any gene: 12. The V call is TRBV9, the J call TRBJ2-3; 14 bases are a match to TRBD2. The sample consisted of peripheral blood mononuclear cells (PBMCs), taken at baseline. The source of this sequence is a human donor with classical Hodgkin lymphoma. As DNA, the CDR3 is TGTGCCAGCAGCCCTCGACTAGCGGGAGGGGGGGGCCCCACAGATACGCAGTATTTT. This codes for CASSPRLAGGGGPTDTQYF.